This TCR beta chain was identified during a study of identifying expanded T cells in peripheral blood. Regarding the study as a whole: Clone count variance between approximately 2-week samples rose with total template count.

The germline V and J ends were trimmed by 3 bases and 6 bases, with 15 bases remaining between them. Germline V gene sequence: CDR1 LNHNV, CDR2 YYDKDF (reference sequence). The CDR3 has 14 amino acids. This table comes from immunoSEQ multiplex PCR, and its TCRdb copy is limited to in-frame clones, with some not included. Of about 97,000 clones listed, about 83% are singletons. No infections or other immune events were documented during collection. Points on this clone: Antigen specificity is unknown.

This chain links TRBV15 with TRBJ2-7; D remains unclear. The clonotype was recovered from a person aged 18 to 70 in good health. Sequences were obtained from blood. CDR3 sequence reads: CATSSLSTVPEQYF. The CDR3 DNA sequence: TGTGCCACCAGCAGTCTATCTACAGTACCCGAGCAGTACTTC.